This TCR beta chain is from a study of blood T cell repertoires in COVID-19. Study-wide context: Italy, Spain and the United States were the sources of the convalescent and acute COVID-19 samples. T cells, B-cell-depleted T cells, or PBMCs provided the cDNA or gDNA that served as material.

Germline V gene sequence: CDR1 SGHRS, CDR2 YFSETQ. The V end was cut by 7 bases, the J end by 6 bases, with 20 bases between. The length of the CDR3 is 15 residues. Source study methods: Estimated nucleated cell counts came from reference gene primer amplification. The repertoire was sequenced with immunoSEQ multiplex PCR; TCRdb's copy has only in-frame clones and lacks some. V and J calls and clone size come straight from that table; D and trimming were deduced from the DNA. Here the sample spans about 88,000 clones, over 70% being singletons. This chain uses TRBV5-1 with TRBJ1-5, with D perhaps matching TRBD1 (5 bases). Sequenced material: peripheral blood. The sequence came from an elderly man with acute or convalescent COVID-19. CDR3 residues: CASAVGGEDFQPQHF. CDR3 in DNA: TGCGCCAGCGCAGTCGGGGGAGAGGATTTTCAGCCCCAGCATTTT. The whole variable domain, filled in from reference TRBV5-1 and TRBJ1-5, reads KAGVTQTPRYLIKTRGQQVTLSCSPISGHRSVSWYQQTPGQGLQFLFEYFSETQRNKGNFPGRFSGRQFSNSRSEMNVSTLELGDSALYLCASAVGGEDFQPQHFGDGTRLSIL.